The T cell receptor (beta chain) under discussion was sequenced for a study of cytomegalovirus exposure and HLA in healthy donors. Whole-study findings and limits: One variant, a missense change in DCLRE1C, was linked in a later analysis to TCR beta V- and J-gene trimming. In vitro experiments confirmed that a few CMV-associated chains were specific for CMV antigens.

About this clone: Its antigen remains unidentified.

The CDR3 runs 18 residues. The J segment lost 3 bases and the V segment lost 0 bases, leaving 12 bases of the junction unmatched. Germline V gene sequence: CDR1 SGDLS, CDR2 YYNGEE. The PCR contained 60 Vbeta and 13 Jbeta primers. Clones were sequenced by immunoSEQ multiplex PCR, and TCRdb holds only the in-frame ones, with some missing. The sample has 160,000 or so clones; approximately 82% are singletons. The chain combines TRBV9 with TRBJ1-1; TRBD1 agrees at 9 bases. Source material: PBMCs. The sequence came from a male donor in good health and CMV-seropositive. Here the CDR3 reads CASSVARDRGDLYTEAFF. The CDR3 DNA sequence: TGTGCCAGCAGCGTAGCCCGCGACAGGGGGGACCTTTACACTGAAGCTTTCTTT.